The 19 T cell receptor beta chains presented below share a single source sample, sequenced in a study of response to subunit inactivated influenza vaccine. One entry per CDR3 protein results from TCRdb running MiXCR on the RT-PCR reads. Of roughly 570,000 distinct CDR3 sequences detected, 14% appear once; the ten largest clones hold around 10%. The sequences come from PBMCs from blood, collected roughly 13 days after vaccination. The receptors derive from a man aged 50-59 years who received an inactivated influenza vaccine.

The table lists this clonotype with many counts. This chain joins TRBV5-6 and TRBJ2-7; D gene uncertain. The CDR3 spans 15 residues. Trimming took 0 bases from V and 5 from J, leaving 15 bases between them. Germline V gene sequence: CDR1 SGHDT, CDR2 YYEEEE. The CDR3 region has the DNA TGTGCCAGCAGCTTGGTCGGCAGGTTGAAGAACGAGCAGTACTTC. Protein product: CASSLVGRLKNEQYF.

This clonotype was picked up a small number of times. The rearrangement uses TRBV7-2 and TRBJ2-5; 8 bases match TRBD2. The germline V gene has CDR1 SGHTA and CDR2 FQGNSA. This CDR3 is 13 amino acids long. Trimming cost V 3 bases and J 9 bases; bases outside gene matches: 6. CDR3 amino acids: CASSLGLDWAQYF. Written as DNA, the CDR3 is TGTGCCAGCAGCTTGGGACTAGATTGGGCCCAGTACTTC.

The chain joins TRBV25-1 to TRBJ2-2; 8 bases are a match to TRBD2. This CDR3 is 13 amino acids long. Trimming removed 8 bases from V and 6 bases from J; junction bases left unmatched: 5. Germline V gene data show CDR1 as MGHDK and CDR2 as SYGVNS. For the CDR3, the DNA is TGTGCCAGCGCGGGGGGTACCCCCGGGGAGCTGTTTTTT. This translates into CASAGGTPGELFF.

The chain uses TRBV5-1 and TRBJ2-4, with D possibly matching TRBD1 (6 bases). Trimming shortened V by 4 bases and J by 12 bases, and 14 bases separated the two germline ends. CDR3 length: 12 amino acids. Per the germline V gene, CDR1 is SGHRS and CDR2 is YFSETQ. This CDR3 reads CASSPGQPPQYF. The CDR3 DNA follows: TGCGCCAGCAGCCCAGGACAGCCTCCTCAGTACTTC. The whole variable domain, filled in from reference TRBV5-1 and TRBJ2-4, reads KAGVTQTPRYLIKTRGQQVTLSCSPISGHRSVSWYQQTPGQGLQFLFEYFSETQRNKGNFPGRFSGRQFSNSRSEMNVSTLELGDSALYLCASSPGQPPQYFGAGTRLSVL.

The rearrangement links TRBV6-2 or TRBV6-3 to TRBJ2-2, with TRBD2 matching over 7 bases. The CDR3 is 16 amino acids. Germline V gene sequence: CDR1 MNHEY, CDR2 SVGEGT. The junction had 12 bases not matched to a gene; V was cut back by 7 bases and J by 4 bases. The DNA for the CDR3 is TGTGCCAGCAAGGTTACGTCTTCTAGCGGCACCGGGGAGCTGTTTTTT. Protein sequence: CASKVTSSSGTGELFF.

The gene calls are TRBV7-2 and TRBJ2-2; tentative D call: TRBD2 (5 bases). V gave up 8 bases and J gave up 1 base, with 11 bases separating them. The CDR3 contains 14 residues. From germline, CDR1 is SGHTA and CDR2 FQGNSA. The CDR3 loop reads CASGFAGNTGELFF. In nucleotides, the CDR3 is TGTGCCAGCGGGTTTGCGGGGAACACCGGGGAGCTGTTTTTT. Together with reference TRBV7-2 and TRBJ2-2, the CDR3 gives the full variable domain: GAGVSQSPSNKVTEKGKDVELRCDPISGHTALYWYRQSLGQGLEFLIYFQGNSAPDKSGLPSDRFSAERTGGSVSTLTIQRTQQEDSAVYLCASGFAGNTGELFFGEGSRLTVL.

This clonotype was observed a few times. The chain combines TRBV12-3 or TRBV12-4 with TRBJ2-5; TRBD1 agrees at 9 bases. Losses at the gene ends were 6 bases for V and 5 bases for J; bases not matched to a gene: 7. The CDR3 has 14 residues. This chain's CDR3 is CASSRGQGMETQYF. CDR3 DNA sequence: TGTGCCAGCAGCCGAGGACAGGGGATGGAGACCCAGTACTTC.

The genes are TRBV24-1 and TRBJ2-2, with 8 bases lining up with TRBD1. CDR1 and CDR2 (germline): KGHDR, SFDVKD. The CDR3 runs 17 residues. V gave up 3 bases and J gave up 3 bases; unmatched junction bases: 8. CDR3 nucleotide sequence: TGTGCCACCAGTGATCAGGACAGGGTCGGCGACACCGGGGAGCTGTTTTTT. It is translated as CATSDQDRVGDTGELFF.

This clonotype has just a few counts. The V call is TRBV27, the J call TRBJ2-3, with D possibly being TRBD1 or TRBD2 (5 bases each). V shed 4 bases and J shed 4 bases, with 15 bases lying between them. Looked up from germline, CDR1 is MNHEY and CDR2 is SMNVEV (reference sequence). This CDR3 has 15 amino acids. CDR3 coding DNA: TGTGCCAGCAGTTACCGCCGGGGCGCAGCAGATACGCAGTATTTT. The encoded protein is CASSYRRGAADTQYF.

This clonotype was recorded a few times. The chain couples TRBV20-1 to TRBJ2-1, with 8 bases that match TRBD2. Germline V gives CDR1 DFQATT, CDR2 SNEGSKA (reference sequence). This CDR3 region has 15 residues. V shed 5 bases and J 6 bases; nucleotides not matched to a gene: 12. CDR3 bases: TGCAGTGCTCCTTCCGGGACTAGTAATCCCAATGAGCAGTTCTTC. It is translated as CSAPSGTSNPNEQFF.

The chain joins TRBV6-2 or TRBV6-3 to TRBJ2-1; TRBD2 matches 13 bases. Looked up from germline, CDR1 is MNHEY and CDR2 is SVGEGT. The CDR3 runs to 18 residues. The J segment lost 0 bases and the V segment lost 6 bases, leaving 8 bases of the junction unmatched. The CDR3 loop is CASSSGTSGATSYNEQFF. The CDR3, as DNA: TGTGCCAGCAGCTCCGGGACTAGCGGGGCCACCTCCTACAATGAGCAGTTCTTC.

The chain uses TRBV7-9 and TRBJ2-1; no firm D call. Looked up from germline, CDR1 is SEHNR and CDR2 is FQNEAQ (reference sequence). Trimming stripped 8 bases from V and 9 bases from J, with 14 bases between. This CDR3 comprises 12 residues. This chain's CDR3 is CASLKPDGEQFF. CDR3 coding DNA: TGTGCCAGCCTCAAGCCCGACGGTGAGCAGTTCTTC.

In this sample, this clonotype turned up a few times. In nucleotides, the CDR3 is TGTGCCAGCAGACCCCCCGGGACAGGGAATGGCTACACCTTC. Amino acids: CASRPPGTGNGYTF. The V gene is TRBV6-1, the J gene TRBJ1-2; 9 bases fit TRBD1. With 6 bases clipped from V and 6 bases from J, the junction kept 8 bases outside the gene matches. The CDR3 length is 14 residues. CDR1 and CDR2 (germline): MNHNS, SASEGT.

Many counts were recorded for this clonotype. The genes are TRBV5-1 and TRBJ1-1, with TRBD1 matching over 8 bases. J gave up 3 bases and V 0 bases, and 4 bases lay outside the gene matches. CDR3 length: 15 amino acids. CDR1 and CDR2 (germline): SGHRS, YFSETQ. In DNA, the CDR3 is TGCGCCAGCAGCTTGGAGGACAGGGACTACACTGAAGCTTTCTTT. Its translation is CASSLEDRDYTEAFF.

The chain has TRBV4-2 and TRBJ2-1; 11 bases match TRBD2. The CDR3 is 16 residues long. V lost 4 bases to trimming and J lost 4 bases; unmatched junction nucleotides: 6. CDR1 LGHNA and CDR2 YNFKEQ come from the germline V gene. As DNA, the CDR3 is TGTGCCAGCAGCCTCGTAGCGGGGGGGGGATACAATGAGCAGTTCTTC. Residues: CASSLVAGGGYNEQFF.

Only a few counts were recorded for this clonotype. V is TRBV18 and J is TRBJ2-3, with unresolved D. The CDR3 has 14 residues. From germline, CDR1 is KGHSH and CDR2 LQKENI. Trimming cost V 3 bases and J 2 bases, with 9 bases left between them. CDR3 amino acids: CASSPYLTTDTQYF. CDR3 DNA sequence: TGTGCCAGCTCACCGTATCTAACCACAGATACGCAGTATTTT.

This clonotype was observed a handful of times. The V call is TRBV7-9, the J call TRBJ2-1, with TRBD2 as a possible D gene (7 bases). The CDR3 totals 15 residues. V lost 3 bases and J 10 bases, leaving 19 bases between the germline ends. Germline V lookup: CDR1 SEHNR, CDR2 FQNEAQ (reference sequence). The CDR3 DNA follows: TGTGCCAGCAGCTTTCTCTTGGGGGCGGGAGAGGAGCAGTTCTTC. Protein: CASSFLLGAGEEQFF.

This clonotype was seen at least ten times. The genes are TRBV6-5 and TRBJ2-4; 12 bases agree with TRBD2. V lost 4 bases to trimming and J lost 4 bases; unmatched junction nucleotides: 2. This CDR3 has 15 amino acids. Germline loops: CDR1 MNHEY, CDR2 SVGAGI. The CDR3 bases are TGTGCCAGCAGTTTAGGGACTAGCGGGAAAAACATTCAGTACTTC. Encoded protein: CASSLGTSGKNIQYF.

This clonotype was picked up a small number of times. DNA of the CDR3: TGCGCCAGCAGCTGGGGGTCGGGAGCTGGAAACACCATATATTTT. It specifies CASSWGSGAGNTIYF. The genes are TRBV5-1 and TRBJ1-3; the D gene is possibly TRBD1 (5 bases). V gave up 3 bases and J gave up 2 bases, with 12 bases separating them. Germline CDR1 SGHRS, CDR2 YFSETQ. The CDR3 spans 15 residues.